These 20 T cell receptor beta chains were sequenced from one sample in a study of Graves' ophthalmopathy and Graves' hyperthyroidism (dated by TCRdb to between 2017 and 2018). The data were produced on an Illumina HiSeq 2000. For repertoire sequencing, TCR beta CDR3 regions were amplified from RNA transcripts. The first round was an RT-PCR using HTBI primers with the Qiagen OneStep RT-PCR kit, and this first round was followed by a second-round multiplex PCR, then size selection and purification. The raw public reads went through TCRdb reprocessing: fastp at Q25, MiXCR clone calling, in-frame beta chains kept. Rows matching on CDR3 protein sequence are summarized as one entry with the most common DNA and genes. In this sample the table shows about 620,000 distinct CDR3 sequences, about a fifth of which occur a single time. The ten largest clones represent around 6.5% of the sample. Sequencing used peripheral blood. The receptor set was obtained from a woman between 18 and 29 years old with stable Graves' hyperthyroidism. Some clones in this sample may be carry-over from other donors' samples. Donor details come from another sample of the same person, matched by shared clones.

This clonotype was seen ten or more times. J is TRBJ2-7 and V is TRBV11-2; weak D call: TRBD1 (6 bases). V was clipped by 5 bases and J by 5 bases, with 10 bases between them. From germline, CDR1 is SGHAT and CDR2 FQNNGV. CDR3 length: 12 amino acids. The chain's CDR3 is CASSQGSHEQYF. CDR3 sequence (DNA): TGTGCCAGCAGCCAGGGGTCCCACGAGCAGTACTTC.

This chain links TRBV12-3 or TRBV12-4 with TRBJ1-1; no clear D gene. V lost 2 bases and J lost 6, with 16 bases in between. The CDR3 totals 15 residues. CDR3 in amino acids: CASSLITWAKSEAFF. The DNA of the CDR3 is TGTGCCAGCAGTTTAATAACGTGGGCCAAGTCTGAAGCTTTCTTT.

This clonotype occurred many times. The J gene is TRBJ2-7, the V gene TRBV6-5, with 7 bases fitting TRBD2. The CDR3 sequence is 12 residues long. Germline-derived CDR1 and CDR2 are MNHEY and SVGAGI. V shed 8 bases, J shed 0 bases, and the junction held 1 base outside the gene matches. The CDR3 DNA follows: TGTGCCAGCGGGAGGGCCTCCTACGAGCAGTACTTC. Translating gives CASGRASYEQYF.

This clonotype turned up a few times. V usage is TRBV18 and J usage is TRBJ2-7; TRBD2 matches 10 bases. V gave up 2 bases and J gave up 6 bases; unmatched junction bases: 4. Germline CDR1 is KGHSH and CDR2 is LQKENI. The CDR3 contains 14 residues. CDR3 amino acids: CASSPASGRGEQYF. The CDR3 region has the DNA TGTGCCAGCTCACCAGCTAGCGGGAGAGGCGAGCAGTACTTC.

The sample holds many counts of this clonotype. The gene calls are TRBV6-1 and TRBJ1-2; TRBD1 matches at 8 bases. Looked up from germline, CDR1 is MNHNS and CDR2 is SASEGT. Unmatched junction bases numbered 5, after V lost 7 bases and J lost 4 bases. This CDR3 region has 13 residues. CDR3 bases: TGTGCCAGCACCAACAGGGGGGCCTATGGCTACACCTTC. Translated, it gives CASTNRGAYGYTF.

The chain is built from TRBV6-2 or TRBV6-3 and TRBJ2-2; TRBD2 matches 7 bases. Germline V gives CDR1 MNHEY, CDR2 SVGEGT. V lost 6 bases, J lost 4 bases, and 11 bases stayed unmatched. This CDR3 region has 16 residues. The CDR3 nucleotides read TGTGCCAGCAGCCACACTCCCCTAGCGGTCACCGGGGAGCTGTTTTTT. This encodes CASSHTPLAVTGELFF.

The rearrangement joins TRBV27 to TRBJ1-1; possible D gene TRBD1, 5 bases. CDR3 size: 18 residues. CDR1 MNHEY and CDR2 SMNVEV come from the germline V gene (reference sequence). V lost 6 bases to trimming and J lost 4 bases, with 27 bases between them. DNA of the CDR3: TGTGCCAGCAGCCCAACCACCCCCACGGGACTTCTTGGCACTGAAGCTTTCTTT. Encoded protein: CASSPTTPTGLLGTEAFF.

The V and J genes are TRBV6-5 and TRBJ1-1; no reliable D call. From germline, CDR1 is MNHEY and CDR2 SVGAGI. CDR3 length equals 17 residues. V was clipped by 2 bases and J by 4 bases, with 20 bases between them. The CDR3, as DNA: TGTGCCAGCAGTTACAGGTTCTTTGGGGAGCAAACCACTGAAGCTTTCTTT. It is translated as CASSYRFFGEQTTEAFF.

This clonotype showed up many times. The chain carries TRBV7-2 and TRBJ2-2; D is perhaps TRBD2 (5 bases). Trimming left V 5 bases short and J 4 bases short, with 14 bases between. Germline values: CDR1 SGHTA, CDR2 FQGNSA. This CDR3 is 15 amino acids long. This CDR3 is CASSRGGEATGELFF. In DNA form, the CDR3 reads TGTGCCAGCAGCCGGGGTGGTGAGGCCACCGGGGAGCTGTTTTTT.

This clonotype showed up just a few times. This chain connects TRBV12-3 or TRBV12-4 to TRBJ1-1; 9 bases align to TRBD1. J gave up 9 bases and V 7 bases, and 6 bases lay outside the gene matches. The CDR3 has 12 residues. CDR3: CASTLGTGQAFF. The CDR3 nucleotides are TGTGCCAGCACCTTGGGGACAGGGCAAGCTTTCTTT.

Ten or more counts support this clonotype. CDR3 bases: TGTGCCAGCAGTGAACCGGGACAGGGAGACGGCTACACCTTC. Its protein is CASSEPGQGDGYTF. The chain has TRBV6-1 and TRBJ1-2, with 9 bases aligning to TRBD1. J was trimmed by 8 bases and V by 2 bases; bases with no gene match: 6. CDR1 is MNHNS, CDR2 SASEGT, per germline. The CDR3 sequence is 14 residues long.

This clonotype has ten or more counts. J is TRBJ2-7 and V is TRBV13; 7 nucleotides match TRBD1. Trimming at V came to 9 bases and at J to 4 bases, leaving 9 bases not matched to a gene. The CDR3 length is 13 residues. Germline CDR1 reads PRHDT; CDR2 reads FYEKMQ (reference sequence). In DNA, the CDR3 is TGTGCCAGTGACCCGACAGGGTCTTACGAGCAGTACTTC. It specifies CASDPTGSYEQYF. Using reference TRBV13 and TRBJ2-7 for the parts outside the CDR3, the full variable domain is AAGVIQSPRHLIKEKRETATLKCYPIPRHDTVYWYQQGPGQDPQFLISFYEKMQSDKGSIPDRFSAQQFSDYHSELNMSSLELGDSALYFCASDPTGSYEQYFGPGTRLTVT.

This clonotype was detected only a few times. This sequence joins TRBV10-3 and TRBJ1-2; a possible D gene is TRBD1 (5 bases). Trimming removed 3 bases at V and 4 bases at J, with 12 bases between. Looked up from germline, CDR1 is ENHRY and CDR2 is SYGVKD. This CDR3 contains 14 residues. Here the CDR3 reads CAISDGGPLYGYTF. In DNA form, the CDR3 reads TGTGCCATCAGTGATGGGGGACCTCTCTATGGCTACACCTTC.

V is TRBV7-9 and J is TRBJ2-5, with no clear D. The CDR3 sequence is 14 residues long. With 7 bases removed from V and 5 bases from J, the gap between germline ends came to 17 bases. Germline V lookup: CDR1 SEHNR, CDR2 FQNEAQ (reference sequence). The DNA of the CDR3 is TGTGCCAGCAATTCAATGGGTATCGGTGAGACCCAGTACTTC. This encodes CASNSMGIGETQYF.

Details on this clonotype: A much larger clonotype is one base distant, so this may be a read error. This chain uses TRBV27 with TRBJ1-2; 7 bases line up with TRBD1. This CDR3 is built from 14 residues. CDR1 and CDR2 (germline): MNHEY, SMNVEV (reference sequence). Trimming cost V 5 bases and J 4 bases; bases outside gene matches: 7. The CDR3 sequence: CASSTRQGFYGYTF. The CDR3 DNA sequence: TGTGCCAGCAGTACCCGACAGGGATTCTATGGCTACACCTTC.

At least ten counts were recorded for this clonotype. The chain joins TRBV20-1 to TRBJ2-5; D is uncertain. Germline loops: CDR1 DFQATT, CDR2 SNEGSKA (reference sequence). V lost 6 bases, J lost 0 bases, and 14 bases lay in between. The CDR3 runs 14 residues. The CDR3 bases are TGCAGTGCCACGACAACCGGGTACCAAGAGACCCAGTACTTC. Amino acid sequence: CSATTTGYQETQYF.

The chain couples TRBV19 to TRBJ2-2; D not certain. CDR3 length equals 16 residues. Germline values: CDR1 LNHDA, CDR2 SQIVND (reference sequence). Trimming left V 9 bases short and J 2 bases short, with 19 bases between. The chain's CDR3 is CASKPVGRYNTGELFF. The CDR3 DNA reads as TGTGCCAGCAAACCCGTAGGACGTTATAACACCGGGGAGCTGTTTTTT.

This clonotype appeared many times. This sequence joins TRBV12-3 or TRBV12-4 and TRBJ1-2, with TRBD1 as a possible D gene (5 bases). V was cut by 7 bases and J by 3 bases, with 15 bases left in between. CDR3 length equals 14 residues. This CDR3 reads CASTQRGFDYGYTF. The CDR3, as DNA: TGTGCCAGCACACAACGGGGGTTTGACTATGGCTACACCTTC.

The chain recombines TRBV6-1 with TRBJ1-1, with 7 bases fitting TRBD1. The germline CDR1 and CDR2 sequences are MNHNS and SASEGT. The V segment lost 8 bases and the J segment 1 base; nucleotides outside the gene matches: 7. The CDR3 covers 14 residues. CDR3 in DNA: TGTGCCAGCTCGAAACAGGGGAGGAACACTGAAGCTTTCTTT. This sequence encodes CASSKQGRNTEAFF.

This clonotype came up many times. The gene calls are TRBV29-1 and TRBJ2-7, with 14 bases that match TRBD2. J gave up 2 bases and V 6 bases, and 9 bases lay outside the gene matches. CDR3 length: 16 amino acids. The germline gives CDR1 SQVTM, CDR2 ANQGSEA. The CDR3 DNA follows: TGCAGCGTCGCCGGGACTAGCGGGAGCCCACCCTACGAGCAGTACTTC. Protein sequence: CSVAGTSGSPPYEQYF.